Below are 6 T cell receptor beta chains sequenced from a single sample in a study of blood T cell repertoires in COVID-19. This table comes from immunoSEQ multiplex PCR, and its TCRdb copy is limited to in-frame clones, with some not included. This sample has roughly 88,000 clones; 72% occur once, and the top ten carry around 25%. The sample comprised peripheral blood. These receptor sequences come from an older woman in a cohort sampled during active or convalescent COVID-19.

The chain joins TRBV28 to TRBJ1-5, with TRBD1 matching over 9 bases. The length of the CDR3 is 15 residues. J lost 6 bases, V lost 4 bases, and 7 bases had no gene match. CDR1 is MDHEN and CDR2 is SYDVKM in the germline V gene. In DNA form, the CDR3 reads TGTGCCAGCAGTTACCGACAGGGGGTTAGTCAGCCCCAGCATTTT. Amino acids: CASSYRQGVSQPQHF.

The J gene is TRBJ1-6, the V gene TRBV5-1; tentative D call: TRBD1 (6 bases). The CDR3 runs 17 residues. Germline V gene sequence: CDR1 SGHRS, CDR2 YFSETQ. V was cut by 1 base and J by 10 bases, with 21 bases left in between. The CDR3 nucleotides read TGCGCCAGCAGCTTGATCAGCCGGGACATGAGCCCCTCACCCCTCCACTTT. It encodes CASSLISRDMSPSPLHF.

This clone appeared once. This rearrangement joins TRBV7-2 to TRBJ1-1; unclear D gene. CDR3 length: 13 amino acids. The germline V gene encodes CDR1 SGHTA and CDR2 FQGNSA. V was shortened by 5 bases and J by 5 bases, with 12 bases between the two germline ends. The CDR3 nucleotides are TGTGCCAGCAGCCCACAGTACTTGACTGAAGCTTTCTTT. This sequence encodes CASSPQYLTEAFF.

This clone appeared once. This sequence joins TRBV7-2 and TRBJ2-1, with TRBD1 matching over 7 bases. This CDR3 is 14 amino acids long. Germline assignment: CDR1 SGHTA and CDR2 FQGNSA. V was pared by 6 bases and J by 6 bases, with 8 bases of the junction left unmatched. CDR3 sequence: CASRANRGSNEQFF. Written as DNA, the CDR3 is TGTGCCAGCAGGGCAAACAGGGGAAGCAATGAGCAGTTCTTC.

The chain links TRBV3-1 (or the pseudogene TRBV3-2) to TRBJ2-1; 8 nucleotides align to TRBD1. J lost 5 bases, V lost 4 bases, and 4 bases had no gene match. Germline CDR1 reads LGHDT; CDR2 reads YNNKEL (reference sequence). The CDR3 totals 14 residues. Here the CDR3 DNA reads TGTGCCAGCAGCCCGGACAGGGTGCACAATGAGCAGTTCTTC. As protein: CASSPDRVHNEQFF.

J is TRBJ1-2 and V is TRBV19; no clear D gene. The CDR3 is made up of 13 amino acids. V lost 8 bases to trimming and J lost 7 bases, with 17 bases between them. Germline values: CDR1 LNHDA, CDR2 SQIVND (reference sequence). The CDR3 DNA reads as TGTGCCAGTGGAAACGACATTCGTGGTGGCTACACCTTC. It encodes CASGNDIRGGYTF.